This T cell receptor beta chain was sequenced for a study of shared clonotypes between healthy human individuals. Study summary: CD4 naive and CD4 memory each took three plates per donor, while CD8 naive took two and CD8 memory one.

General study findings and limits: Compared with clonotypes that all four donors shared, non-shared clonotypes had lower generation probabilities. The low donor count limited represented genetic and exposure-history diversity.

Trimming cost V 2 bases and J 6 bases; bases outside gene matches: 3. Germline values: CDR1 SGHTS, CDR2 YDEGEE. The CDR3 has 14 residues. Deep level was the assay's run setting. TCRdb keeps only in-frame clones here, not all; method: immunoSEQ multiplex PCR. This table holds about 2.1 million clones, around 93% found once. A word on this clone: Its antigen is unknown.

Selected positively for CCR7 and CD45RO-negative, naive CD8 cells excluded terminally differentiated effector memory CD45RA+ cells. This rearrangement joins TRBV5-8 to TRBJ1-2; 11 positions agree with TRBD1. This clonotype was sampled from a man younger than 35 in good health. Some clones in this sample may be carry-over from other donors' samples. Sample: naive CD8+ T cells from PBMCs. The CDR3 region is CASSLGQGADGYTF. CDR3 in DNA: TGTGCCAGCAGCTTAGGACAGGGGGCGGATGGCTACACCTTC.